Following are 16 T cell receptor beta chains from one sample sequenced in a study of regulatory T cells in long-lasting Graves disease. Stated time point: newly diagnosed GD, antithyroid drugs for less than 3 months. Following extraction of RNA from PBMCs, that RNA was used to make the TCR library. iRepertoire HTBI primers and Arm-PCR of CDR3 regions built TCR beta libraries. MiXCR was run by TCRdb on the multiplex PCR reads, yielding one entry per CDR3 protein. This table holds around 400,000 distinct CDR3 sequences, about 15% found once. These data were also reused for a study on T cells in Graves' hyperthyroidism and ophthalmopathy.

Sequencing was performed on peripheral blood mononuclear cells (PBMCs), taken at new diagnosis, from a patient treated with antithyroid drugs. These receptors were collected from a woman in her forties with Graves disease.

This clonotype was recorded at least ten times. The chain joins TRBV12-3 or TRBV12-4 to TRBJ2-5, with 8 bases matching TRBD2. The CDR3 is 15 residues long. Losses at the gene ends were 3 bases for V and 2 bases for J; bases not matched to a gene: 5. The CDR3: CASSLVLAEQETQYF. CDR3 nucleotides: TGTGCCAGCAGTTTGGTACTAGCGGAACAAGAGACCCAGTACTTC.

This clonotype was seen ten or more times. The chain links TRBV27 to TRBJ2-7; D may be TRBD1 (5 bases). V lost 3 bases to trimming and J lost 6 bases, with 15 bases between them. Germline CDR1 reads MNHEY; CDR2 reads SMNVEV (reference sequence). This CDR3 spans 14 amino acids. The CDR3 sequence: CASSFSGQRGEQYF. DNA of the CDR3: TGTGCCAGCAGTTTCTCCGGGCAAAGGGGCGAGCAGTACTTC.

This chain links TRBV20-1 with TRBJ1-4; D perhaps matches TRBD1 (5 bases). The germline V gene encodes CDR1 DFQATT and CDR2 SNEGSKA (reference sequence). Trimming stripped 1 base from V and 8 bases from J, with 14 bases between. CDR3 length equals 14 residues. The CDR3 loop reads CSARVDQGQEKLFF. The CDR3 nucleotides read TGCAGTGCTAGAGTCGATCAGGGTCAAGAAAAACTGTTTTTT.

In this sample, this clonotype turned up a few times. The chain joins TRBV6-2 or TRBV6-3 to TRBJ1-1; 7 positions agree with TRBD1. J gave up 4 bases and V 5 bases, and 7 bases lay outside the gene matches. The CDR3 is 14 amino acids. From germline, CDR1 is MNHEY and CDR2 SVGEGT. CDR3 protein: CASSESGQFTEAFF. The CDR3 nucleotides read TGTGCCAGCAGTGAATCGGGACAGTTCACTGAAGCTTTCTTT.

This clonotype was detected a few times. This chain connects TRBV27 to TRBJ2-6; perhaps TRBD2 as D (5 bases). Deletions cut 2 bases from V and 3 bases from J, with 14 bases between. CDR3 length: 17 amino acids. The V gene's germline CDR1 is MNHEY and CDR2 SMNVEV (reference sequence). The CDR3 nucleotides are TGTGCCAGCAGTTTAGACCCCCTTAGCGTTGGGGCCAACGTCCTGACTTTC. Protein: CASSLDPLSVGANVLTF.

This clonotype has a count of ten or more. V and J are TRBV27 and TRBJ2-1, with 9 bases fitting TRBD1. Germline V gene sequence: CDR1 MNHEY, CDR2 SMNVEV (reference sequence). V was clipped by 8 bases and J by 1 base; unmatched bases: 9. The CDR3 loop spans 16 amino acids. The CDR3 loop reads CASVGSGTGSYNEQFF. For the CDR3, the DNA is TGTGCCAGCGTCGGTTCCGGGACAGGGTCCTACAATGAGCAGTTCTTC.

The chain couples TRBV2 to TRBJ2-3, with 7 bases fitting TRBD2. J lost 1 base, V lost 9 bases, and 7 bases had no gene match. This CDR3 region has 14 residues. Per germline, CDR1 SNHLY and CDR2 FYNNEI. CDR3 sequence: CASSRDYRTDTQYF. As DNA, the CDR3 is TGTGCCAGTTCACGGGACTACCGCACAGATACGCAGTATTTT.

The rearrangement joins TRBV7-2 to TRBJ2-1, with a weak D call TRBD2 (6 bases). The V and J ends lost 5 bases and 0 bases respectively, with 11 bases between them. Per the germline V gene, CDR1 is SGHTA and CDR2 is FQGNSA. The CDR3 has 15 amino acids. The CDR3, as DNA: TGTGCCAGCAGCCCGGTAGCGGTCTCCTACAATGAGCAGTTCTTC. It codes for CASSPVAVSYNEQFF.

This clonotype has a count of ten or more. V and J are TRBV7-8 and TRBJ1-5, with D tentatively TRBD1 (5 bases). This CDR3 region has 12 residues. CDR1 SGHVS and CDR2 FQNEAQ come from the germline V gene. V was pared by 1 base and J by 7 bases, with 5 bases between. CDR3 bases: TGTGCCAGCAGCTTAGGGGGGCAGCCCCAGCATTTT. Translated: CASSLGGQPQHF.

The CDR3 reads CASSPRLGQGARAEAFF. As DNA, the CDR3 is TGTGCCAGCTCACCAAGACTTGGACAGGGCGCAAGGGCTGAAGCTTTCTTT. The genes are TRBV18 and TRBJ1-1; 8 bases are shared with TRBD1. Per germline, CDR1 KGHSH and CDR2 LQKENI. The J segment lost 6 bases and the V segment lost 2 bases, leaving 14 bases of the junction unmatched. The CDR3 has 17 amino acids.

The V gene is TRBV6-5, the J gene TRBJ1-5; D is possibly TRBD1 (5 bases). Trimming pared 4 bases from V and 5 bases from J, leaving 9 bases between. Germline CDR1 is MNHEY and CDR2 is SVGAGI. The CDR3 contains 13 residues. The CDR3 DNA sequence: TGTGCCAGCAGTTTTAGGGGAGATCAGCCCCAGCATTTT. Its translation is CASSFRGDQPQHF.

This clonotype showed up many times. The V call is TRBV15, the J call TRBJ1-1; D is perhaps TRBD1 (6 bases). V was clipped by 0 bases and J by 5 bases, with 19 bases between them. CDR3 length: 17 residues. From germline, CDR1 is LNHNV and CDR2 YYDKDF (reference sequence). CDR3 in DNA: TGTGCCACCAGCAGAGATTTATTGGGGGACATAAGGACTGAAGCTTTCTTT. Protein: CATSRDLLGDIRTEAFF.

This chain links TRBV28 with TRBJ1-2, with TRBD1 identical over 7 bases. The junction had 8 bases not matched to a gene; V was cut back by 6 bases and J by 4 bases. In germline, CDR1 is MDHEN, CDR2 SYDVKM. The CDR3 runs 14 residues. The CDR3, as DNA: TGTGCCAGCAGACTCCGGGACAGAAGCTATGGCTACACCTTC. This gives the protein CASRLRDRSYGYTF.

There are a few counts of this clonotype. A much larger clone differs from this one at a single base, so this may be a read error. The chain links TRBV6-5 to TRBJ2-7, with 8 bases matching TRBD2. Germline-derived CDR1 and CDR2 are MNHEY and SVGAGI. Germline trimming cut 2 bases from V and 3 bases from J; bases unmatched to any gene: 6. The CDR3 is made up of 15 amino acids. CDR3 sequence reads: CASSYVAGRDYEQYF. CDR3 sequence (DNA): TGTGCCAGCAGTTACGTAGCGGGACGAGACTACGAGCAGTACTTC.

This clonotype was detected only a few times. The J gene is TRBJ1-1, the V gene TRBV20-1; no reliable D call. This CDR3 is 12 amino acids long. The V gene's germline CDR1 is DFQATT and CDR2 SNEGSKA (reference sequence). V lost 3 bases and J 3 bases, leaving 8 bases between the germline ends. The CDR3 region is CSARGRDTEAFF. The CDR3 bases are TGCAGTGCTAGGGGCCGGGACACTGAAGCTTTCTTT.

This clonotype was seen only a few times. The V and J genes are TRBV7-9 and TRBJ1-1; 8 bases agree with TRBD1. Germline CDR1 SEHNR, CDR2 FQNEAQ (reference sequence). The CDR3 is 17 residues long. Trimming cost V 0 bases and J 4 bases; bases outside gene matches: 10. CDR3 in amino acids: CASSLAGQGARVTEAFF. The CDR3 bases are TGTGCCAGCAGCTTAGCGGGGCAGGGGGCGCGGGTCACTGAAGCTTTCTTT.